This T cell receptor (beta chain) was documented in a study of blood T cell repertoires in COVID-19. Study background: Samples representing acute and convalescent COVID-19 were sourced from the United States, Italy and Spain.

The CDR3 totals 15 residues. With V trimmed by 6 bases and J by 0 bases, 4 bases remained unmatched. The germline CDR1 and CDR2 sequences are SEHNR and FQNEAQ (reference sequence). Of note for this clone: This clone may be a read error of a much larger clone one base away.

This table comes from immunoSEQ multiplex PCR, and its TCRdb copy is limited to in-frame clones, with some not included. The sample yields 110,000 to 150,000 clones, around 80% seen once. The sequence was obtained from a man between 60 and 70 years old with acute or convalescent COVID-19. Sequencing was done on a sample of peripheral blood. J is TRBJ2-7 and V is TRBV7-9; TRBD2 aligns across 11 bases. CDR3 sequence (DNA): TGTGCCAGCAGTTATACTAGCGGGAGCTCCTACGAGCAGTACTTC. As protein: CASSYTSGSSYEQYF.